These 12 T cell receptor beta chains came from one sample sequenced in a study of blood T cell repertoires in COVID-19. Generated by immunoSEQ multiplex PCR, the TCRdb table keeps only in-frame clones and is missing some. Of over 45,000 clones in the sample, roughly 88% were seen once. Sequencing used peripheral blood. The receptors originated from a man between 65 and 79 years old with acute or convalescent COVID-19.

The chain combines TRBV29-1 with TRBJ2-5, with D possibly being TRBD1 (5 bases). This CDR3 is built from 13 residues. V was pared by 7 bases and J by 9 bases, with 21 bases between. The V gene's germline CDR1 is SQVTM and CDR2 ANQGSEA. This chain's CDR3 is CSGRKDIVEAQYF. In DNA, the CDR3 is TGCAGCGGCCGCAAGGACATTGTCGAGGCCCAGTACTTC.

This rearrangement joins TRBV6-2 or TRBV6-3 to TRBJ1-1, with D unresolved. In germline, CDR1 is MNHEY, CDR2 SVGEGT. The CDR3 consists of 12 residues. V gave up 3 bases and J gave up 5 bases, with 7 bases separating them. In DNA form, the CDR3 reads TGTGCCAGCAGTTATTCGCGGACTGAAGCTTTCTTT. It codes for CASSYSRTEAFF.

This chain connects TRBV7-2 to TRBJ2-7, with TRBD2 matching over 9 bases. V trimming: 6 bases; J trimming: 3 bases; junction bases outside the gene matches: 9. Germline lookup yields CDR1 SGHTA and CDR2 FQGNSA. The CDR3 is 15 amino acids. In DNA form, the CDR3 reads TGTGCCAGCAGGAGTCAAGTAGCGGGGGACTACGAGCAGTACTTC. Amino acids: CASRSQVAGDYEQYF.

The rearrangement links TRBV11-3 to TRBJ2-1, with a possible D match to TRBD2 (6 bases). This CDR3 region has 16 residues. Per the germline V gene, CDR1 is SGHNT and CDR2 is YENEEA. V gave up 5 bases and J gave up 7 bases, with 21 bases separating them. CDR3 nucleotide sequence: TGTGCCAGCAGCCTCAGTTTAGCGGAAGACTTGAATGAGCAGTTCTTC. As protein: CASSLSLAEDLNEQFF.

The chain carries TRBV7-9 and TRBJ1-3, with D possibly being TRBD1 (6 bases). Trimming removed 3 bases at V and 4 bases at J, with 13 bases between. The CDR3 runs to 15 residues. Per the germline V gene, CDR1 is SEHNR and CDR2 is FQNEAQ (reference sequence). DNA of the CDR3: TGTGCCAGCAGCTTCAGGCGCGACAGGGGAAACACCATATATTTT. Translation gives CASSFRRDRGNTIYF.

The chain uses TRBV19 and TRBJ2-2; D is perhaps TRBD1 (5 bases). Trimming took off 8 bases at V and 0 bases at J, with 16 bases between the two ends. The CDR3 extends over 16 amino acids. Germline loops: CDR1 LNHDA, CDR2 SQIVND (reference sequence). CDR3 amino acids: CASAPPAGPNTGELFF. The CDR3 coding sequence is TGTGCCAGTGCACCCCCGGCAGGGCCGAACACCGGGGAGCTGTTTTTT.

This rearrangement joins TRBV2 to TRBJ1-2; D is unresolved. Trimming took off 9 bases at V and 2 bases at J, with 10 bases between the two ends. The germline gives CDR1 SNHLY, CDR2 FYNNEI. CDR3 length: 12 amino acids. The CDR3 DNA reads as TGTGCCAGAAGTATAGAGAACTATGGCTACACCTTC. It yields the protein CARSIENYGYTF.

The V call is TRBV20-1, the J call TRBJ1-6; TRBD1 might be the D (6 bases). The germline V gene has CDR1 DFQATT and CDR2 SNEGSKA (reference sequence). This CDR3 is 17 amino acids long. Trimming took 3 bases from V and 0 from J, leaving 15 bases between them. CDR3 in amino acids: CSASPGHQSSYNSPLHF. The CDR3 nucleotides read TGCAGTGCTAGTCCGGGACATCAGAGCTCCTATAATTCACCCCTCCACTTT.

V gene TRBV5-4 combines with J gene TRBJ1-6, with a tentative D call TRBD1 (6 bases). CDR1 is SGHNT, CDR2 YYREEE, per germline (reference sequence). The length of the CDR3 is 16 residues. The V gene lost 0 bases and the J gene lost 9 bases, with 16 bases spanning the gap. The CDR3 spells CASSLAGGGILSPLHF. For the CDR3, the DNA is TGTGCCAGCAGCTTGGCCGGGGGGGGCATCCTTTCACCCCTCCACTTT.

This clone was seen just once. V is TRBV5-6 and J is TRBJ1-5; D perhaps matches TRBD1 (6 bases). This CDR3 has 15 amino acids. The germline CDR1 and CDR2 sequences are SGHDT and YYEEEE. The V end was cut by 2 bases, the J end by 3 bases, with 12 bases between. CDR3 nucleotides: TGTGCCAGCAGCTTCAGGGGATTGGACAATCAGCCCCAGCATTTT. Its translation is CASSFRGLDNQPQHF.

This chain joins TRBV7-9 and TRBJ1-1; 10 nucleotides line up with TRBD1. This CDR3 is built from 15 residues. Germline V gene data show CDR1 as SEHNR and CDR2 as FQNEAQ (reference sequence). V dropped 5 bases and J dropped 4; count of bases not matched to a gene: 7. The CDR3 region has the DNA TGTGCCAGCAGCCTTCGACAGGGGGCGCCCACTGAAGCTTTCTTT. It encodes CASSLRQGAPTEAFF.

The chain is built from TRBV28 and TRBJ1-4, with 10 bases identical to TRBD1. The CDR3 consists of 16 residues. Germline CDR1 and CDR2: MDHEN and SYDVKM. V lost 4 bases and J lost 7; bases outside the gene matches: 9. The CDR3 reads CASSSPETGGSEKLFF. CDR3 DNA: TGTGCCAGCAGTTCCCCGGAGACAGGGGGCAGTGAAAAACTGTTTTTT.